The clone carrying this TCR beta chain is a singleton in its sample. Its antigen remains unidentified. The sample is drawn from a study of early T cells in non-severe SARS-CoV-2 infection. Across the whole study: Unsorted whole-blood RNA was sequenced in bulk, leaving chains unpaired. Study results and caveats: Reliance on VDJdb matching favored anti-spike CD8 responses; private and CD4 specificities were missed.

Individual cDNA molecules received unique molecular identifiers. Via MiXCR, TCRdb re-called the 5' RACE reads, giving one row per CDR3 protein. Of around 80,000 distinct CDR3 sequences detected, 11% appear once; the ten largest clones hold approximately 12%. V was pared by 1 base and J by 3 bases, with 12 bases between. Germline loops: CDR1 LGHNA, CDR2 YSLEER. CDR3 length: 15 amino acids. The chain has TRBV4-3 and TRBJ1-1; no reliable D call. This sequence originates from an adult who was a healthcare worker with PCR-confirmed SARS-CoV-2 infection or an uninfected control (not recorded which). Here the sequenced sample was whole blood, taken at baseline. In DNA, the CDR3 is TGCGCCAGCAGCCAAGGAATAGGAACGCACACTGAAGCTTTCTTT. It encodes CASSQGIGTHTEAFF.